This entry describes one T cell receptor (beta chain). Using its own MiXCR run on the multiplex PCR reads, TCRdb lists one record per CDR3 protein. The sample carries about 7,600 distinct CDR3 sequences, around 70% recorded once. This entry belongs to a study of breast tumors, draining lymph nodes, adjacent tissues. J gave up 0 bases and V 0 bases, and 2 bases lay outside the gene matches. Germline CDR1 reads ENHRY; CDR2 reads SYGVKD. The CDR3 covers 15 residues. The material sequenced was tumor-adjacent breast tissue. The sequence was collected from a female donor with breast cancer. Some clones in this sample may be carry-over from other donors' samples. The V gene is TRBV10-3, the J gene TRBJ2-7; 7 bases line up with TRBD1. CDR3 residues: CAISESTGSSYEQYF. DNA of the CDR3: TGTGCCATCAGTGAGTCGACAGGGAGCTCCTACGAGCAGTACTTC.